The TCR beta chain described here comes from a study of T cell repertoires in cytomegalovirus infection (dated 2019 in TCRdb). With regard to the full study: Because public TCR beta signatures pointed to carriage of CMV infection together with the matching HLA type, the HLA type of each donor mattered for the analysis. Broader findings and caveats from the paper: In both this cohort and an independent cohort of more than 350 donors, the cumulative frequency of public TCR beta family members distinguished carriers of CMV infection plus the relevant HLA type. In the ex vivo response, HLA-C-restricted CMV-specific TCR beta clonotypes were dominant, and in two of eight donors the single most frequent clonotype came from this HLA-C-restricted group.

As regards this clonotype: Its antigen remains unidentified. No base qualities exist here, and no much larger clone lies one base off it.

Instrument on record: Illumina HiSeq 1500. TCRdb reprocessing: public reads trimmed at Q25 with fastp, clones called with MiXCR, in-frame beta chains kept. Rows with a matching CDR3 protein are joined into one entry that keeps the most common DNA and genes. The sample records almost 550,000 distinct CDR3 sequences, about 15% of which are singletons. The ten largest clones take up 20% to 30% of the sample. From its cysteine to its phenylalanine, the CDR3 spans 14 amino acids. This entry keeps only the CDR3 DNA: 42 bases, framed from base 1. V is trimmed back by 2 bases and J by 7 bases, and the junction contains 3 bases that no gene match accounts for. The germline V gene (reference sequence) yields MNHEY for CDR1 and SMNVEV for CDR2.

The chain is encoded by TRBV27 joined to TRBJ2-1, with TRBD1 matching 9 junction bases. Input material: CD8+ T cells from PBMCs. The sequence was collected from a human donor in good health (CMV status not recorded). Some clones in this sample may be carry-over from other donors' samples. The CDR3 region reads CASSLQQGANEQFF. The nucleotide sequence reads as follows: TGTGCCAGCAGTTTACAACAGGGGGCAAATGAGCAGTTCTTC.